This T cell receptor (beta chain) emerged from a study of CD8 T cells in ankylosing spondylitis. Study-wide results and limits: In ankylosing spondylitis blood, a motif of 7 to 9 highly homologous TCR beta variants appeared characteristic.

In regard to this clonotype: Antigen: not known.

Per germline, CDR1 MDHEN and CDR2 SYDVKM. V was clipped by 1 base and J by 8 bases, with 9 bases between them. There are 13 residues in the CDR3. Each TCR beta library was made by quantitative 5'-RACE that incorporated molecular barcodes. Using its own MiXCR run on the 5' RACE reads, TCRdb lists one record per CDR3 protein. The sample records around 450,000 distinct CDR3 sequences, roughly a quarter being singletons. The rearrangement joins TRBV28 to TRBJ2-1; tentative D call: TRBD2 (6 bases). The sequenced sample consisted of blood, either unsorted or a sorted T cell fraction (not recorded which). The source of this sequence is a male donor with ankylosing spondylitis. As DNA, the CDR3 is TGTGCCAGCAGTTTATCCGGGGAGGATGAGCAGTTCTTC. It yields the protein CASSLSGEDEQFF.